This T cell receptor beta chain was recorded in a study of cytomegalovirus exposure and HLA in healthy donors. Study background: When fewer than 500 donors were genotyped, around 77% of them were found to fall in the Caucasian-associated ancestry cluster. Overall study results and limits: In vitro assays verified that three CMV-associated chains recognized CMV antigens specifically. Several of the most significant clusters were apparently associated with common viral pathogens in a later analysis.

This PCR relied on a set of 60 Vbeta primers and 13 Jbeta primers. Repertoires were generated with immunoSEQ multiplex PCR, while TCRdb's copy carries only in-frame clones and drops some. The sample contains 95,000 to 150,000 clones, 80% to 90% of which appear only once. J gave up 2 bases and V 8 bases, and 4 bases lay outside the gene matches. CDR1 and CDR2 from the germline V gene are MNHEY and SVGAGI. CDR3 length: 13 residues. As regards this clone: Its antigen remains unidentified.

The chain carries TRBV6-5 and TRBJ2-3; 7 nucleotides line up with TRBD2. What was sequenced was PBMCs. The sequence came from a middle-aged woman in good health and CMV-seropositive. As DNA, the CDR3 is TGTGCCAGCGGGAGGGCCCACACAGATACGCAGTATTTT. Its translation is CASGRAHTDTQYF.